Below, 9 T cell receptor beta chains from the same sample are listed, as sequenced in a study of cytomegalovirus exposure and HLA in healthy donors. PCR used 60 Vbeta primers and 13 Jbeta primers. Only in-frame clones appear in the TCRdb table, and some are missing; sequencing was by immunoSEQ multiplex PCR. Of approximately 150,000 clones listed, 70% to 85% are singletons. The sequenced sample consisted of PBMCs. These receptors were obtained from a woman aged 55-69 years in good health and CMV-seropositive.

There are a few counts of this clone. The genes are TRBV29-1 and TRBJ2-1, with 8 bases aligning to TRBD1. V lost 4 bases to trimming and J lost 6 bases; unmatched junction nucleotides: 11. Per the germline V gene, CDR1 is SQVTM and CDR2 is ANQGSEA. The CDR3 runs to 15 residues. In DNA form, the CDR3 reads TGCAGCGTTGGCGCTTCCCAGGGGGCATTCAATGAGCAGTTCTTC. Its translation: CSVGASQGAFNEQFF.

V and J are TRBV2 and TRBJ1-4; the D gene is possibly TRBD1 (5 bases). This CDR3 has 14 amino acids. Per germline, CDR1 SNHLY and CDR2 FYNNEI. Trimming took 6 bases from V and 1 from J, leaving 9 bases between them. CDR3 sequence (DNA): TGTGCCAGCAGGGAGACAGAAACTAATGAAAAACTGTTTTTT. It specifies CASRETETNEKLFF.

The V call is TRBV4-1, the J call TRBJ2-3; 7 bases agree with TRBD2. Trimming cost V 4 bases and J 7 bases; bases outside gene matches: 5. This CDR3 comprises 13 residues. The germline V gene encodes CDR1 MGHRA and CDR2 YSYEKL. CDR3 DNA: TGCGCCAGCAGCCCCCAGGGACTAAATACGCAGTATTTT. Its protein product is CASSPQGLNTQYF.

V usage is TRBV27 and J usage is TRBJ1-2, with TRBD1 identical over 8 bases. CDR1 and CDR2 from the germline V gene are MNHEY and SMNVEV (reference sequence). CDR3 length equals 16 residues. Trimming took 6 bases from V and 1 from J; bases not matched to a gene: 10. CDR3 sequence (DNA): TGTGCCAGCAGCCCAATGACAGGGGCTGTTAACTATGGCTACACCTTC. Translation gives CASSPMTGAVNYGYTF.

The CDR3 spells CASKEGGRTDTQYF. As DNA, the CDR3 is TGTGCCAGCAAGGAGGGAGGACGGACAGATACGCAGTATTTT. The chain is built from TRBV28 and TRBJ2-3, with D possibly TRBD2 on 6 matching bases. This CDR3 is built from 14 residues. Germline CDR1 is MDHEN and CDR2 is SYDVKM. Trimming shortened V by 7 bases and J by 3 bases, and 14 bases separated the two germline ends.

The genes are TRBV7-2 and TRBJ2-2, with 9 bases aligning to TRBD1. Losses at the gene ends were 0 bases for V and 6 bases for J; bases not matched to a gene: 11. Germline lookup yields CDR1 SGHTA and CDR2 FQGNSA. CDR3 length: 18 residues. CDR3 sequence reads: CASSLAPPRDRAPGELFF. In DNA, the CDR3 is TGTGCCAGCAGCTTAGCCCCGCCCCGGGACAGGGCTCCCGGGGAGCTGTTTTTT.

The chain combines TRBV7-2 with TRBJ2-7; 11 bases are shared with TRBD2. V dropped 4 bases and J dropped 2; count of bases not matched to a gene: 4. CDR1 is SGHTA and CDR2 is FQGNSA in the germline V gene. The CDR3 contains 15 residues. CDR3 DNA: TGTGCCAGCAGCTCCACTAGCGGGGGAACCTACGAGCAGTACTTC. This gives the protein CASSSTSGGTYEQYF.

This chain connects TRBV15 to TRBJ2-7; TRBD2 aligns across 10 bases. Per germline, CDR1 LNHNV and CDR2 YYDKDF (reference sequence). The CDR3 length is 15 residues. J was trimmed by 0 bases and V by 1 base; bases with no gene match: 0. Written as DNA, the CDR3 is TGTGCCACCAGCAGAGGGACTAGCGGCTCCTACGAGCAGTACTTC. Its protein is CATSRGTSGSYEQYF.

This rearrangement joins TRBV7-9 to TRBJ1-4; D remains unclear. V was cut by 1 base and J by 0 bases, with 6 bases left in between. The length of the CDR3 is 15 residues. Germline V CDR1 and CDR2: SEHNR, FQNEAQ (reference sequence). The CDR3 sequence: CASSLVSATNEKLFF. CDR3 nucleotide sequence: TGTGCCAGCAGCTTAGTTTCCGCAACTAATGAAAAACTGTTTTTT. The whole variable domain, remainder taken from reference TRBV7-9 and TRBJ1-4, is DTGVSQNPRHKITKRGQNVTFRCDPISEHNRLYWYRQTLGQGPEFLTYFQNEAQLEKSRLLSDRFSAERPKGSFSTLEIQRTEQGDSAMYLCASSLVSATNEKLFFGSGTQLSVL.